What follows are 23 T cell receptor beta chains derived from one specimen sequenced in a study of Graves' ophthalmopathy and Graves' hyperthyroidism. RNA transcripts were the source from which TCR beta CDR3 regions were amplified. An initial RT-PCR round employing HTBI primers preceded a second-round multiplex PCR. TCRdb re-derived calls from the multiplex PCR reads in MiXCR, one entry per CDR3 protein. The profile shows more than 1,000,000 distinct CDR3 sequences, 35% to 40% of them singletons. The source material was peripheral blood or thyroid tissue (not recorded which). The receptors stem from an adult man with Graves' hyperthyroidism.

The genes are TRBV6-5 and TRBJ1-1, with D perhaps TRBD1 (5 bases). The germline V and J ends were trimmed by 6 bases and 5 bases, with 16 bases remaining between them. Germline V gene sequence: CDR1 MNHEY, CDR2 SVGAGI. The CDR3 is made up of 14 amino acids. This CDR3 reads CASSIPGRHTEAFF. The CDR3, as DNA: TGTGCCAGCAGCATCCCGGGACGGCATACTGAAGCTTTCTTT.

V usage is TRBV7-9 and J usage is TRBJ1-1, with 12 nucleotides matching TRBD1. The germline V gene encodes CDR1 SEHNR and CDR2 FQNEAQ (reference sequence). This CDR3 region has 17 residues. After removal of 3 bases from V and 3 bases from J, the junction contained 8 bases not matched to a gene. The CDR3 loop reads CASSFMGQGAVYTEAFF. As DNA, the CDR3 is TGTGCCAGCAGCTTCATGGGACAGGGGGCGGTATACACTGAAGCTTTCTTT.

This chain joins TRBV9 and TRBJ2-7; tentatively, D is TRBD1 or TRBD2 (7 bases each). The V and J ends lost 3 bases and 4 bases respectively, with 14 bases between them. In germline, CDR1 is SGDLS, CDR2 YYNGEE. The CDR3 runs 14 residues. CDR3 DNA sequence: TGTGCCAGCAGCGCAGGGGGGGGGAGGTACGAGCAGTACTTC. Translation gives CASSAGGGRYEQYF.

The chain is built from TRBV7-9 and TRBJ1-5; the match to TRBD1 covers 8 bases. Trimming at V came to 2 bases and at J to 3 bases, leaving 18 bases not matched to a gene. From germline, CDR1 is SEHNR and CDR2 FQNEAQ (reference sequence). The CDR3 consists of 20 residues. Written as DNA, the CDR3 is TGTGCCAGCAGCTTAAAAATCTTCTTAGACAGGGGATCCCTCAATCAGCCCCAGCATTTT. This translates into CASSLKIFLDRGSLNQPQHF.

The chain employs TRBV5-6 and TRBJ2-1; 10 nucleotides agree with TRBD2. Trimming at V came to 4 bases and at J to 4 bases, leaving 8 bases not matched to a gene. The CDR3 consists of 16 residues. The germline gives CDR1 SGHDT, CDR2 YYEEEE. The CDR3 here is CASSDETSGIYNEQFF. CDR3 sequence (DNA): TGTGCCAGCAGCGATGAAACTAGCGGGATTTACAATGAGCAGTTCTTC.

The chain is built from TRBV5-4 and TRBJ1-1; 8 positions agree with TRBD1. Germline-derived CDR1 and CDR2 are SGHNT and YYREEE (reference sequence). CDR3 length: 13 amino acids. The trim removed 4 bases at V and 7 bases at J, leaving 6 bases unmatched. DNA for the CDR3: TGTGCCAGCAGCGCGCCGGGACAGGTTGAAGCTTTCTTT. This sequence encodes CASSAPGQVEAFF.

This clonotype has just a few counts. This chain joins TRBV7-2 and TRBJ2-2; the match to TRBD1 covers 8 bases. This CDR3 spans 14 amino acids. Germline V gene lookup returns CDR1 SGHTA and CDR2 FQGNSA. The ends lost 3 bases at V and 6 bases at J; junction bases unmatched: 3. The CDR3 bases are TGTGCCAGCAGCTTCGACAGGGGCCCCGGGGAGCTGTTTTTT. Translation gives CASSFDRGPGELFF.

The rearrangement joins TRBV19 to TRBJ2-7; 7 bases agree with TRBD2. The germline V gene has CDR1 LNHDA and CDR2 SQIVND (reference sequence). The CDR3 totals 15 residues. J gave up 0 bases and V 3 bases, and 5 bases lay outside the gene matches. The CDR3 loop reads CASSITGTNSYEQYF. The CDR3 nucleotides read TGTGCCAGTAGTATTACCGGGACTAACTCCTACGAGCAGTACTTC. Looking up the rest from reference TRBV19 and TRBJ2-7 gives the full variable domain: DGGITQSPKYLFRKEGQNVTLSCEQNLNHDAMYWYRQDPGQGLRLIYYSQIVNDFQKGDIAEGYSVSREKKESFPLTVTSAQKNPTAFYLCASSITGTNSYEQYFGPGTRLTVT.

Details on this clonotype: The junction and the germline gene differ at one end; a read error may be behind it. The rearrangement links TRBV4-1 to TRBJ2-7; TRBD2 matches 8 bases. The CDR3 contains 17 residues. Germline CDR1 and CDR2: MGHRA and YSYEKL. The CDR3 loop reads CANSRLYLAGSSYEQYF. The CDR3 coding sequence is TGCGCCAACAGCCGCCTCTATTTAGCGGGGTCTTCCTACGAGCAGTACTTC.

CDR3 coding DNA: TGTGCCAGCAGTGATGGCGGGACGGGGATGAACACTGGAAACACCATATATTTT. This sequence encodes CASSDGGTGMNTGNTIYF. The gene calls are TRBV2 and TRBJ1-3; D perhaps matches TRBD1 (5 bases). V lost 3 bases and J lost 2, with 20 bases in between. The germline V gene encodes CDR1 SNHLY and CDR2 FYNNEI. The CDR3 loop spans 18 amino acids.

This clonotype was detected a few times. The V call is TRBV5-4, the J call TRBJ2-7, with D possibly TRBD1 on 5 matching bases. This CDR3 contains 16 residues. V gave up 4 bases and J gave up 4 bases, with 21 bases separating them. Germline values: CDR1 SGHNT, CDR2 YYREEE (reference sequence). As DNA, the CDR3 is TGTGCCAGCAGCGTCGGTTCATATCAGGGCGTGTACGAGCAGTACTTC. It yields the protein CASSVGSYQGVYEQYF.

Only a few counts were recorded for this clonotype. V usage is TRBV6-5 and J usage is TRBJ1-6; tentative D call: TRBD1 (6 bases). The V gene lost 5 bases and the J gene lost 6 bases, with 26 bases spanning the gap. The germline V gene has CDR1 MNHEY and CDR2 SVGAGI. The CDR3 loop spans 19 amino acids. CDR3 sequence reads: CASSESRDTRRPLNSPLHF. As DNA, the CDR3 is TGTGCCAGCAGTGAAAGTAGGGACACTCGCCGGCCCCTTAATTCACCCCTCCACTTT.

The chain uses TRBV2 and TRBJ2-5, with 7 bases fitting TRBD1. The CDR3 runs to 14 residues. Germline V gene sequence: CDR1 SNHLY, CDR2 FYNNEI. J gave up 4 bases and V 1 base, and 3 bases lay outside the gene matches. The CDR3 sequence is CASSEGGTAETQYF. The CDR3 nucleotides are TGTGCCAGCAGTGAAGGAGGGACAGCAGAGACCCAGTACTTC.

This clonotype was counted only a few times. This sequence joins TRBV7-2 and TRBJ2-7, with D uncertain. The V end lost 5 bases, the J end lost 7 bases, and 15 bases lay between the germline ends. Germline V lookup: CDR1 SGHTA, CDR2 FQGNSA. The CDR3 covers 13 residues. The CDR3 spells CASSPTEYGEQYF. CDR3 nucleotide sequence: TGTGCCAGCAGCCCGACGGAATACGGGGAGCAGTACTTC.

The chain couples TRBV20-1 to TRBJ2-7; the D gene could be TRBD1 or TRBD2 (6 bases each). V gave up 5 bases and J gave up 5 bases, with 28 bases separating them. CDR3 size: 17 residues. CDR1 is DFQATT and CDR2 is SNEGSKA in the germline V gene (reference sequence). The CDR3 coding sequence is TGCAGTGCTGGAGGCCCGGGGGCGCTCGGCCCGTTGGACGAGCAGTACTTC. Protein: CSAGGPGALGPLDEQYF.

This clonotype was recorded at least ten times. The chain links TRBV5-1 to TRBJ1-2; D unclear. V was trimmed by 0 bases and J by 0 bases, leaving 9 bases between them. The CDR3 sequence is 15 residues long. Germline V gene sequence: CDR1 SGHRS, CDR2 YFSETQ. The CDR3 DNA follows: TGCGCCAGCAGCTTGGCTGGGGTCTCTAACTATGGCTACACCTTC. Translating gives CASSLAGVSNYGYTF.

This chain links TRBV19 with TRBJ2-3; the D call may be TRBD1 or TRBD2 (5 bases each). CDR1 is LNHDA and CDR2 is SQIVND in the germline V gene (reference sequence). The CDR3 runs to 14 residues. Trimming left V 3 bases short and J 2 bases short, with 9 bases between. As DNA, the CDR3 is TGTGCCAGTAGTATTGGGGGTGACACAGATACGCAGTATTTT. It yields the protein CASSIGGDTDTQYF.

In its sample, this clonotype was seen many times. As DNA, the CDR3 is TGTGCCAGCAGTTACAGGGACCGAGGCTACGAGCAGTACTTC. It specifies CASSYRDRGYEQYF. V usage is TRBV6-5 and J usage is TRBJ2-7; TRBD1 or TRBD2 may be the D gene (5 bases each). Germline V CDR1 and CDR2: MNHEY, SVGAGI. The CDR3 contains 14 residues. The germline V and J ends were trimmed by 2 bases and 3 bases, with 11 bases remaining between them.

This clonotype was observed at least ten times. V is TRBV7-9 and J is TRBJ1-4, with TRBD1 as a possible D gene (5 bases). The V gene lost 5 bases and the J gene lost 0 bases, with 13 bases spanning the gap. Germline V lookup: CDR1 SEHNR, CDR2 FQNEAQ (reference sequence). The CDR3 loop spans 16 amino acids. CDR3 sequence (DNA): TGTGCCAGCAGCCCCGGGGTGACAGCAACTAATGAAAAACTGTTTTTT. As protein: CASSPGVTATNEKLFF.

Ten or more counts support this clonotype. The genes are TRBV4-1 and TRBJ2-5; D is uncertain. The CDR3 is made up of 14 amino acids. V was shortened by 1 base and J by 5 bases, with 11 bases between the two germline ends. The V gene's germline CDR1 is MGHRA and CDR2 YSYEKL. The CDR3 here is CASSQVQDQETQYF. The CDR3 DNA is TGCGCCAGCAGCCAAGTCCAGGATCAGGAGACCCAGTACTTC.

This clonotype was found many times. This chain connects TRBV7-8 to TRBJ1-4; no clear D. V shed 1 base and J shed 0 bases, with 9 bases lying between them. CDR1 is SGHVS and CDR2 is FQNEAQ in the germline V gene. The CDR3 is 16 residues long. The CDR3 DNA is TGTGCCAGCAGCTTAGAGGATCGGGCAACTAATGAAAAACTGTTTTTT. Translating it yields CASSLEDRATNEKLFF.

This clonotype was recorded a few times. This chain links TRBV10-3 with TRBJ2-7, with 10 bases identical to TRBD1. The V gene's germline CDR1 is ENHRY and CDR2 SYGVKD. The V and J ends lost 6 bases and 4 bases, in that order; junction bases with no gene match: 15. CDR3 length: 17 residues. In DNA form, the CDR3 reads TGTGCCATCAGCCCTACCAGTGGGACAGGGGTATTTTACGAGCAGTACTTC. It encodes CAISPTSGTGVFYEQYF.

This clonotype appeared many times. This chain uses TRBV19 with TRBJ1-5, with D unresolved. V was clipped by 9 bases and J by 0 bases, with 9 bases between them. The CDR3 length is 13 residues. From germline, CDR1 is LNHDA and CDR2 SQIVND (reference sequence). CDR3 DNA sequence: TGTGCCAGCGGGGTTTATAGCAATCAGCCCCAGCATTTT. Its translation is CASGVYSNQPQHF.